A selection of T cell receptor beta chains follows, all from one sample in a study of T-cell reconstitution after alpha-beta-depleted transplantation in children. One entry per CDR3 protein, called by TCRdb with MiXCR from the PCR reads. This table has around 87,000 distinct CDR3 sequences, roughly 8.3% appearing once. Here the sequenced sample was PBMCs from the stem cell graft donor, taken from the stem cell graft. These TCRs come from a human donor who donated a stem cell graft to a child with congenital amegakaryocytic thrombocytopenia. The CDR3 runs from the conserved cysteine through the conserved F or W. The order of the fields is V gene, J gene, clone size, D gene, CDR3 protein, CDR3 DNA. D genes are given only for firm matches. Clone size is stated in some rows and not others, as once, few, many or a class when expanded.

v_gene: TRBV15
j_gene: TRBJ2-1
abundance: many
d_gene: TRBD2
CDR3aa: CATSRDLAGGRGEQFF
CDR3nt: TGTGCCACCAGCAGAGATCTAGCGGGGGGGAGAGGTGAGCAGTTCTTC

v_gene: TRBV11-2
j_gene: TRBJ2-5
abundance: many
d_gene: TRBD2
CDR3aa: CASSLLAGRETQYF
CDR3nt: TGTGCCAGCAGCTTACTAGCGGGGAGGGAGACCCAGTACTTC

v_gene: TRBV6-5
j_gene: TRBJ2-1
abundance: many
d_gene: TRBD2
CDR3aa: CASSYRGGLNEQFF
CDR3nt: TGTGCCAGCAGTTATCGGGGGGGCTTAAATGAGCAGTTCTTC

v_gene: TRBV28
j_gene: TRBJ1-4
abundance: many
d_gene: TRBD1
CDR3aa: CASSLQGAGEKLFF
CDR3nt: TGTGCCAGCAGTCTACAGGGGGCGGGCGAAAAACTGTTTTTT

v_gene: TRBV3-1
j_gene: TRBJ2-5
abundance: many
d_gene: TRBD2
CDR3aa: CASSQVGAGTQETQYF
CDR3nt: TGTGCCAGCAGCCAAGTGGGAGCGGGGACGCAAGAGACCCAGTACTTC

v_gene: TRBV28
j_gene: TRBJ2-1
abundance: NA
d_gene: NA
CDR3aa: CASEFLLGSGEQFF
CDR3nt: TGTGCCAGCGAATTTTTACTAGGGAGTGGTGAGCAGTTCTTC

v_gene: TRBV7-2
j_gene: TRBJ2-7
abundance: many
d_gene: NA
CDR3aa: CASSLVGGTSSYEQYF
CDR3nt: TGTGCCAGCAGCTTAGTGGGGGGAACCTCCTCCTACGAGCAGTACTTC

v_gene: TRBV5-1
j_gene: TRBJ2-3
abundance: many
d_gene: NA
CDR3aa: CASSRGPSTDTQYF
CDR3nt: TGCGCCAGCAGCCGAGGTCCTAGCACAGATACGCAGTATTTT

v_gene: TRBV25-1
j_gene: TRBJ1-5
abundance: many
d_gene: NA
CDR3aa: CAGFRTPAINQPQHF
CDR3nt: TGTGCCGGCTTCCGGACACCTGCTATCAATCAGCCCCAGCATTTT

v_gene: TRBV12-3/TRBV12-4
j_gene: TRBJ1-1
abundance: many
d_gene: TRBD1
CDR3aa: CASSPGQVNTEAFF
CDR3nt: TGTGCCAGCAGTCCGGGACAGGTGAACACTGAAGCTTTCTTT

v_gene: TRBV20-1
j_gene: TRBJ2-3
abundance: many
d_gene: TRBD2
CDR3aa: CSALGITGLASDTQYF
CDR3nt: TGCAGTGCGCTGGGGATTACGGGACTAGCGTCAGATACGCAGTATTTT

v_gene: TRBV2
j_gene: TRBJ1-6
abundance: many
d_gene: NA
CDR3aa: CASSAGPDFGRPLHF
CDR3nt: TGTGCCAGCAGTGCGGGGCCCGACTTTGGACGTCCCCTCCACTTT

v_gene: TRBV25-1
j_gene: TRBJ2-1
abundance: many
d_gene: TRBD2
CDR3aa: CASVGTSRFNEQFF
CDR3nt: TGTGCCAGCGTGGGGACTAGCCGTTTCAATGAGCAGTTCTTC

v_gene: TRBV5-1
j_gene: TRBJ2-5
abundance: many
d_gene: TRBD2
CDR3aa: CASSPEVLAGVWETQYF
CDR3nt: TGCGCCAGCAGCCCGGAGGTCCTAGCGGGAGTTTGGGAGACCCAGTACTTC

v_gene: TRBV28
j_gene: TRBJ2-3
abundance: many
d_gene: TRBD1
CDR3aa: CASRLTGSSTDTQYF
CDR3nt: TGTGCCAGCAGGTTGACAGGGAGTAGCACAGATACGCAGTATTTT

v_gene: TRBV4-3
j_gene: TRBJ2-5
abundance: many
d_gene: TRBD1
CDR3aa: CASSVDRAGETQYF
CDR3nt: TGCGCCAGCAGCGTGGACAGGGCAGGGGAGACCCAGTACTTC

v_gene: TRBV30
j_gene: TRBJ2-7
abundance: many
d_gene: TRBD1
CDR3aa: CAWSDGQAQYF
CDR3nt: TGTGCCTGGAGTGATGGACAGGCCCAGTACTTC

v_gene: TRBV20-1
j_gene: TRBJ2-1
abundance: many
d_gene: TRBD2
CDR3aa: CSARVSGRPHYNEQFF
CDR3nt: TGCAGTGCTAGGGTTAGCGGGAGGCCTCACTACAATGAGCAGTTCTTC

v_gene: TRBV27
j_gene: TRBJ1-2
abundance: many
d_gene: NA
CDR3aa: CASSFGKGGYTF
CDR3nt: TGTGCCAGCAGTTTTGGGAAAGGGGGCTACACCTTC

v_gene: TRBV12-3/TRBV12-4
j_gene: TRBJ1-2
abundance: many
d_gene: NA
CDR3aa: CASSFRLDPFDGYTF
CDR3nt: TGTGCCAGCAGTTTTCGCCTCGATCCCTTCGATGGCTACACCTTC

v_gene: TRBV18
j_gene: TRBJ2-5
abundance: many
d_gene: NA
CDR3aa: CASSPRRKETQYF
CDR3nt: TGTGCCAGCTCACCACGACGAAAAGAGACCCAGTACTTC

v_gene: TRBV27
j_gene: TRBJ2-5
abundance: many
d_gene: TRBD2
CDR3aa: CASSLPVRTSGVGETQYF
CDR3nt: TGTGCCAGCAGTTTACCCGTCAGGACTAGCGGGGTGGGTGAGACCCAGTACTTC

v_gene: TRBV20-1
j_gene: TRBJ2-1
abundance: NA
d_gene: TRBD2
CDR3aa: CSAGPPQGGSEQFF
CDR3nt: TGCAGTGCCGGCCCCCCCCAGGGAGGGAGTGAGCAGTTCTTC

v_gene: TRBV7-6
j_gene: TRBJ2-3
abundance: many
d_gene: NA
CDR3aa: CASSSPQGIADTQYF
CDR3nt: TGTGCCAGCAGCTCGCCGCAGGGGATCGCAGATACGCAGTATTTT

v_gene: TRBV7-2
j_gene: TRBJ1-2
abundance: many
d_gene: NA
CDR3aa: CASSLDGGDYGYTF
CDR3nt: TGTGCCAGCAGCTTAGATGGGGGGGACTATGGCTACACCTTC

v_gene: TRBV29-1
j_gene: TRBJ2-1
abundance: many
d_gene: TRBD1
CDR3aa: CSAVGRDRNPRAHENNEQFF
CDR3nt: TGCAGCGCCGTAGGCCGGGACAGAAATCCGCGTGCTCACGAAAACAATGAGCAGTTCTTC

v_gene: TRBV20-1
j_gene: TRBJ1-1
abundance: many
d_gene: NA
CDR3aa: CSARDPRTGNEAFF
CDR3nt: TGCAGTGCTAGAGATCCTCGGACGGGAAATGAAGCTTTCTTT

v_gene: TRBV5-6
j_gene: TRBJ2-2
abundance: many
d_gene: TRBD1
CDR3aa: CASSLAGQPTFTGELFF
CDR3nt: TGTGCCAGCAGCTTGGCGGGACAGCCCACCTTCACCGGGGAGCTGTTTTTT

v_gene: TRBV29-1
j_gene: TRBJ2-5
abundance: many
d_gene: NA
CDR3aa: CSAYPGLSETQYF
CDR3nt: TGCAGCGCCTACCCGGGGCTTTCTGAGACCCAGTACTTC

v_gene: TRBV9
j_gene: TRBJ2-5
abundance: many
d_gene: NA
CDR3aa: CASSVSSIQETQYF
CDR3nt: TGTGCCAGCAGCGTATCATCTATCCAAGAGACCCAGTACTTC

v_gene: TRBV10-3
j_gene: TRBJ2-7
abundance: many
d_gene: TRBD1
CDR3aa: CAISGGPGDRGDEQYF
CDR3nt: TGTGCCATCAGTGGGGGCCCGGGGGACAGGGGAGACGAGCAGTACTTC

v_gene: TRBV6-5
j_gene: TRBJ2-3
abundance: many
d_gene: NA
CDR3aa: CATLQGDTQYF
CDR3nt: TGTGCCACCTTACAAGGCGATACGCAGTATTTT

v_gene: TRBV12-3/TRBV12-4
j_gene: TRBJ2-7
abundance: many
d_gene: TRBD2
CDR3aa: CASSLTSGSREQYF
CDR3nt: TGTGCCAGCAGTTTAACTAGCGGGTCCCGCGAGCAGTACTTC

v_gene: TRBV20-1
j_gene: TRBJ1-6
abundance: many
d_gene: NA
CDR3aa: CSAGPGTGTLHF
CDR3nt: TGCAGTGCCGGGCCCGGGACGGGGACCCTCCACTTT

v_gene: TRBV20-1
j_gene: TRBJ1-5
abundance: many
d_gene: NA
CDR3aa: CSARDQRGGAQHF
CDR3nt: TGCAGTGCTAGAGATCAAAGGGGAGGTGCCCAGCATTTT

v_gene: TRBV18
j_gene: TRBJ2-5
abundance: many
d_gene: NA
CDR3aa: CASSPTYGETQYF
CDR3nt: TGTGCCAGCTCGCCAACGTACGGAGAGACCCAGTACTTC

v_gene: TRBV10-3
j_gene: TRBJ1-6
abundance: many
d_gene: NA
CDR3aa: CAISEGQGDSPLHF
CDR3nt: TGTGCCATCAGTGAGGGGCAGGGAGATTCACCCCTCCACTTT

v_gene: TRBV29-1
j_gene: TRBJ2-5
abundance: many
d_gene: NA
CDR3aa: CSVEGPGQETQYF
CDR3nt: TGCAGCGTTGAAGGTCCTGGCCAAGAGACCCAGTACTTC

v_gene: TRBV5-1
j_gene: TRBJ1-4
abundance: many
d_gene: TRBD1
CDR3aa: CASSPMTGRGEKLFF
CDR3nt: TGCGCCAGCAGCCCCATGACAGGGAGGGGTGAAAAACTGTTTTTT

v_gene: TRBV27
j_gene: TRBJ2-5
abundance: many
d_gene: TRBD2
CDR3aa: CASSPASGGAETQYF
CDR3nt: TGTGCCAGCAGTCCTGCTAGCGGGGGCGCAGAGACCCAGTACTTC

v_gene: TRBV3-1
j_gene: TRBJ1-1
abundance: many
d_gene: NA
CDR3aa: CASSRRLVNTEAFF
CDR3nt: TGTGCCAGCAGCCGTAGGTTGGTGAACACTGAAGCTTTCTTT

v_gene: TRBV3-1
j_gene: TRBJ2-1
abundance: many
d_gene: NA
CDR3aa: CASSQVTKYNEQFF
CDR3nt: TGTGCCAGCAGCCAAGTAACTAAATATAATGAGCAGTTCTTC

v_gene: TRBV5-1
j_gene: TRBJ2-1
abundance: many
d_gene: NA
CDR3aa: CASSAMTEKSSGEQFF
CDR3nt: TGCGCCAGCAGCGCCATGACAGAAAAGTCGTCAGGTGAGCAGTTCTTC

v_gene: TRBV12-3/TRBV12-4
j_gene: TRBJ1-3
abundance: many
d_gene: TRBD1
CDR3aa: CASRLSGTEGNTIYF
CDR3nt: TGTGCCAGCAGACTGTCCGGGACAGAGGGAAACACCATATATTTT

v_gene: TRBV7-6
j_gene: TRBJ2-7
abundance: many
d_gene: TRBD1
CDR3aa: CASSSGQGTSYEQYF
CDR3nt: TGTGCCAGCAGCTCCGGACAGGGTACCTCCTACGAGCAGTACTTC

v_gene: TRBV9
j_gene: TRBJ1-1
abundance: many
d_gene: NA
CDR3aa: CASSVGERTEAFF
CDR3nt: TGTGCCAGCAGCGTAGGTGAGCGGACTGAAGCTTTCTTT

v_gene: TRBV10-3
j_gene: TRBJ2-1
abundance: many
d_gene: NA
CDR3aa: CAISESGGLNEQFF
CDR3nt: TGTGCCATCAGTGAGTCGGGGGGACTCAATGAGCAGTTCTTC

v_gene: TRBV24-1
j_gene: TRBJ2-5
abundance: few
d_gene: TRBD2
CDR3aa: CATSDPRTSGETQYF
CDR3nt: TGTGCCACCAGTGACCCCAGGACTAGCGGGGAGACCCAGTACTTC